Each of the 3 T cell receptor beta chains below was sequenced from the same sample in a study of regulatory T cells in long-lasting Graves disease. The authors built TCR beta libraries using iRepertoire HTBI primers and Arm-PCR of CDR3 regions. MiXCR was run by TCRdb on the multiplex PCR reads, yielding one entry per CDR3 protein. The sample records roughly 440,000 distinct CDR3 sequences, over 15% being singletons. Time point in this sample: newly diagnosed GD, antithyroid drugs for less than 3 months. Extracted RNA from PBMCs served as the source of the TCR library. These same records also appear under a second study, on T cells in Graves' hyperthyroidism and ophthalmopathy.

Sequences were derived from peripheral blood mononuclear cells (PBMCs), sampled at new diagnosis, from a patient treated with antithyroid drugs. These receptors were taken from a woman between 18 and 30 years old with Graves disease.

In this sample, this clonotype turned up a few times. The chain recombines TRBV11-1 with TRBJ2-3; 8 nucleotides align to TRBD1. V was clipped by 3 bases and J by 0 bases; unmatched bases: 8. The germline gives CDR1 SGHAT, CDR2 FQDESV (reference sequence). CDR3 length equals 17 residues. The CDR3, as DNA: TGTGCCAGCAGCTTGCGGACAGGGAAGTGGAGCACAGATACGCAGTATTTT. It is translated as CASSLRTGKWSTDTQYF.

The sample holds many counts of this clonotype. V gene TRBV5-5 combines with J gene TRBJ1-2, with a possible D match to TRBD1 (5 bases). Germline V CDR1 and CDR2: SGHKS, YYEKEE (reference sequence). Trimming stripped 4 bases from V and 8 bases from J, with 9 bases between. The CDR3 loop spans 11 amino acids. The CDR3 reads CASSRTQGYTF. CDR3 nucleotide sequence: TGTGCCAGCAGCCGGACACAAGGCTACACCTTC.

This clonotype was counted ten times or more. The chain combines TRBV24-1 with TRBJ1-5; tentative D call: TRBD1 (5 bases). Germline V lookup: CDR1 KGHDR, CDR2 SFDVKD. CDR3 length: 14 amino acids. Trimming pared 6 bases from V and 4 bases from J, leaving 12 bases between. CDR3 region: CATSKPGPNQPQHF. CDR3 coding DNA: TGTGCCACCAGTAAACCGGGACCAAATCAGCCCCAGCATTTT.